Listed here is a single TCR beta chain. The source of the sample is a study of blood T cell repertoires in COVID-19. Turning to the study itself: From the United States, Italy and Spain came samples of acute and convalescent COVID-19.

Original handling: Reference gene primer amplification yielded estimated nucleated cell counts. The repertoire was sequenced with immunoSEQ multiplex PCR; TCRdb's copy has only in-frame clones and lacks some. V and J calls and clone size are copied from that table; D and trimming were computed from the DNA. Of some 530,000 clones listed, around 85% are singletons. CDR1 and CDR2 (germline): WSHSY, SAAADI. This CDR3 is built from 11 residues. The ends lost 8 bases at V and 6 bases at J; junction bases unmatched: 2. The chain uses TRBV10-2 and TRBJ1-1; TRBD1 aligns across 8 bases. Material for sequencing was peripheral blood. The TCR comes from a human donor in a cohort sampled during active COVID-19. The CDR3 loop is CASLQGAEAFF. The CDR3 nucleotides read TGCGCCAGCCTACAGGGGGCTGAAGCTTTCTTT.